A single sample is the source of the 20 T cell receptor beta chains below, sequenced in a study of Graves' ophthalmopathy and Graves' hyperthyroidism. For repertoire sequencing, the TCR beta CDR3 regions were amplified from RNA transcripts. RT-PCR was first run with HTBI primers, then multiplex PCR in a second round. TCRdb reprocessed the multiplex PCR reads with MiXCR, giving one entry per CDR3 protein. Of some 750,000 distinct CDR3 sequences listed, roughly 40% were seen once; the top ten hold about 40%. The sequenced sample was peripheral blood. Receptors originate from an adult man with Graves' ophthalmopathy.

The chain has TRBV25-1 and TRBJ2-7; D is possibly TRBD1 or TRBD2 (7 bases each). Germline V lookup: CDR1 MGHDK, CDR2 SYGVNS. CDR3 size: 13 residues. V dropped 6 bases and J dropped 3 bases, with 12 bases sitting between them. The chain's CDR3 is CASRGRGGYEQYF. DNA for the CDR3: TGTGCCAGCAGAGGCAGGGGGGGCTACGAGCAGTACTTC.

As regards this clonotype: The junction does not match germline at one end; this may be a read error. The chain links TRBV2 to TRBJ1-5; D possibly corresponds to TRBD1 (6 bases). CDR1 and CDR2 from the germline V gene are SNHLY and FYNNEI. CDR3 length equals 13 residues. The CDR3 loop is CANSGGLNQPQHF. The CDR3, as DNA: TGTGCCAACAGTGGGGGCTTAAATCAGCCCCAGCATTTT.

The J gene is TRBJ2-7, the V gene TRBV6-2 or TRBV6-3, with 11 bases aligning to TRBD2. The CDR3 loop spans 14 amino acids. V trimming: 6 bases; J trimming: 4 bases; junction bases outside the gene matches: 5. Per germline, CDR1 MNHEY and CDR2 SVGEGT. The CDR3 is CASRELAGAYEQYF. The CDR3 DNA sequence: TGTGCCAGCAGGGAACTAGCGGGAGCGTACGAGCAGTACTTC.

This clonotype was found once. CDR3 bases: TGTGCCACCAGTGATACGACAGGGGATAATGAAAAACTGTTTTTT. Protein sequence: CATSDTTGDNEKLFF. This chain connects TRBV24-1 to TRBJ1-4; 8 nucleotides agree with TRBD1. Trimming cost V 3 bases and J 4 bases; bases outside gene matches: 3. The CDR3 contains 15 residues. CDR1 and CDR2 (germline): KGHDR, SFDVKD.

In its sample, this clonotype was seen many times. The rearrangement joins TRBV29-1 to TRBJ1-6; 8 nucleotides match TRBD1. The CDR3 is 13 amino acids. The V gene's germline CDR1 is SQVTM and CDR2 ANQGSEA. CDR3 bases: TGCACAGGGAGCAGGGGGCCAAATTCACCCCTCCACTTT. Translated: CTGSRGPNSPLHF.

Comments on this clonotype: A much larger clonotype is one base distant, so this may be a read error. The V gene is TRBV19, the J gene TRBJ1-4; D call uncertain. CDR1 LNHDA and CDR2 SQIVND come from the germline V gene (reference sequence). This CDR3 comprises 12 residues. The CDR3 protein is CASGEVNQKLFF. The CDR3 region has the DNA TGCGCTAGTGGGGAGGTCAATCAAAAACTGTTTTTT.

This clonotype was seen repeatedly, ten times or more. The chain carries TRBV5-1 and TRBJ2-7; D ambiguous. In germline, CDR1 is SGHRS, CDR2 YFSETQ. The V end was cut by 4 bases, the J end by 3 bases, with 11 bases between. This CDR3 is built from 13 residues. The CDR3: CASSRGRLYEQYF. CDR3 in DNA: TGCGCCAGCAGCCGCGGACGGCTCTACGAGCAGTACTTC. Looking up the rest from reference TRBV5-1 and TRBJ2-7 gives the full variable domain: KAGVTQTPRYLIKTRGQQVTLSCSPISGHRSVSWYQQTPGQGLQFLFEYFSETQRNKGNFPGRFSGRQFSNSRSEMNVSTLELGDSALYLCASSRGRLYEQYFGPGTRLTVT.

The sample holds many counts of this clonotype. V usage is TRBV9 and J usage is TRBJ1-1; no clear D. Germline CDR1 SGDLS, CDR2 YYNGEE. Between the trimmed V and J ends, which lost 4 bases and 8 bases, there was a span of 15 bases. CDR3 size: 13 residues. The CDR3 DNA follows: TGTGCCAGCAGCCGCAGTAGCGGAAGGGAAGCTTTCTTT. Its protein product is CASSRSSGREAFF.

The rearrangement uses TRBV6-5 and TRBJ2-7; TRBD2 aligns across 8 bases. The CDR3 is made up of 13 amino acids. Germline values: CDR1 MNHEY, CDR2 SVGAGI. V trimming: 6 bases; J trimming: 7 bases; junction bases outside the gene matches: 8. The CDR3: CASSRSGISEQYF. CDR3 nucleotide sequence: TGTGCCAGCAGCCGTAGCGGGATCAGTGAGCAGTACTTC.

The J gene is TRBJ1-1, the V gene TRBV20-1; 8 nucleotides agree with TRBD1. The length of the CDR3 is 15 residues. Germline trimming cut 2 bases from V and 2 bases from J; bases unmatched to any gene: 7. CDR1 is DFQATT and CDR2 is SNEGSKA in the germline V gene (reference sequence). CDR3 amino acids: CSARMMTGANTEAFF. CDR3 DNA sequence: TGCAGTGCTAGAATGATGACAGGGGCAAACACTGAAGCTTTCTTT.

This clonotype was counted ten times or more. This chain's CDR3 is CASSRGREQPQHF. CDR3 nucleotides: TGTGCCAGCAGCAGGGGGCGGGAACAGCCCCAGCATTTT. The chain combines TRBV24-1 with TRBJ1-5; TRBD1 matches 8 bases. The germline gives CDR1 KGHDR, CDR2 SFDVKD. The V segment lost 11 bases and the J segment 7 bases; nucleotides outside the gene matches: 9. The CDR3 extends over 13 amino acids.

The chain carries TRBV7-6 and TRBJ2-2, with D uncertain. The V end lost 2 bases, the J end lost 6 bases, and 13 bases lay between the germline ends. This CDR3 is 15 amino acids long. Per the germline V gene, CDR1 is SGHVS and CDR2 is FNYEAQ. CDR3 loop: CASSLMVQLSGELFF. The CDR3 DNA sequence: TGTGCCAGCAGCTTAATGGTTCAGTTATCCGGGGAGCTGTTTTTT. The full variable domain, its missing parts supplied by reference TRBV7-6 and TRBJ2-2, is GAGVSQSPRYKVTKRGQDVALRCDPISGHVSLYWYRQALGQGPEFLTYFNYEAQQDKSGLPNDRFSAERPEGSISTLTIQRTEQRDSAMYRCASSLMVQLSGELFFGEGSRLTVL.

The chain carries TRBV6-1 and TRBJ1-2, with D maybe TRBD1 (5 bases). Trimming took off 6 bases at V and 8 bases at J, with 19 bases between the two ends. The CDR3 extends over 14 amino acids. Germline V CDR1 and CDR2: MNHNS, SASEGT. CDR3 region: CASSGVGRAGGYTF. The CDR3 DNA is TGTGCCAGCAGCGGGGTGGGACGGGCAGGGGGCTACACCTTC.

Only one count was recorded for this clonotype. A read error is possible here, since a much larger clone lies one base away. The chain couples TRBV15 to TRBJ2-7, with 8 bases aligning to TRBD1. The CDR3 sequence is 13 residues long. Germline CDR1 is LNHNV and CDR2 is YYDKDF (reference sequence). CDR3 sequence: CATSGGPGGERYF. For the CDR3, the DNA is TGTGCCACCAGCGGGGGACCAGGGGGCGAGCGGTACTTC.

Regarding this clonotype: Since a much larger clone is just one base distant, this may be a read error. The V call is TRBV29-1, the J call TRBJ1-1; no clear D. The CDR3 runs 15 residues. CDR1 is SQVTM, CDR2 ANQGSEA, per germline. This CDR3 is CNVFGVSGMNTEAFF. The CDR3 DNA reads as TGCAACGTTTTTGGTGTGTCAGGAATGAACACTGAAGCTTTCTTT.

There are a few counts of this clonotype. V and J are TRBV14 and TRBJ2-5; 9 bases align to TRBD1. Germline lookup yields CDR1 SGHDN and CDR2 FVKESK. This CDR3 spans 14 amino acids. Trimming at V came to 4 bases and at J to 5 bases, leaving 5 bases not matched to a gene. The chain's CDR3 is CASSPTDRGETQYF. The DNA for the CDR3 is TGTGCCAGCAGCCCCACGGACAGGGGTGAGACCCAGTACTTC.

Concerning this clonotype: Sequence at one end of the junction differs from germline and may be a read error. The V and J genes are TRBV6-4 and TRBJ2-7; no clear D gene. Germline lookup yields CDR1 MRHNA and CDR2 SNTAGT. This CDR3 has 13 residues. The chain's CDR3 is CAISESPRNKQYF. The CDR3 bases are TGTGCCATCAGTGAGTCCCCTAGAAACAAGCAGTACTTC.

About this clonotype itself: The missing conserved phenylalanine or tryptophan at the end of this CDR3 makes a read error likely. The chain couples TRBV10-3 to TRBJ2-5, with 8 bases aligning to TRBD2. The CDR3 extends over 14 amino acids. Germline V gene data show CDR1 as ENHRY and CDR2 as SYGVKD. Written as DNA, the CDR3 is TGTGCCAGCAGTTACTCGGGCGGGAGGCAGACCCAGTACCTC. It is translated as CASSYSGGRQTQYL.

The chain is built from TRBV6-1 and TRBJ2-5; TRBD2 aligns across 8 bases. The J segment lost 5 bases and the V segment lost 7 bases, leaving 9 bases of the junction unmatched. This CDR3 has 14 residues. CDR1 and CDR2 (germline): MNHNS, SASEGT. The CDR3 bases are TGTGCCAGCACCATAGCGGGACTTTGGGAGACCCAGTACTTC. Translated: CASTIAGLWETQYF.

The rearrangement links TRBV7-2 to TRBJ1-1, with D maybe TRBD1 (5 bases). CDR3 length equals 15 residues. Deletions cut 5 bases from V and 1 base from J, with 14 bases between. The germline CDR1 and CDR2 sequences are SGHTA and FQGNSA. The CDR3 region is CASSVLPTGNTEAFF. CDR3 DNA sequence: TGTGCCAGCAGCGTTCTTCCAACAGGGAACACTGAAGCTTTCTTT.